The rows below give T cell receptor beta chains drawn from one sample of a study of cytomegalovirus exposure and HLA in healthy donors. The repertoire was sequenced with immunoSEQ multiplex PCR; TCRdb's copy has only in-frame clones and lacks some. The repertoire includes almost 200,000 clones, more than 75% of them detected once, and approximately 0.4% sits in the top ten. Sequences were obtained from PBMCs. These TCRs come from a male donor in good health and CMV-seropositive. The CDR3 runs from the conserved cysteine through the conserved F or W. The D gene is left open where the match is weak. The size field is filled for only some rows; it gives once, few, many or a size class.

clone size	V gene	J gene	D gene	CDR3 DNA	CDR3 protein
.	TRBV5-4	TRBJ1-1	.	TGTGCCAGCAGGGGGGGGACCCCTGAAGCTTTCTTT	CASRGGTPEAFF
once	TRBV5-4	TRBJ2-5	.	TGTGCCAGCAGCCCCGGGACAAACCAAGAGACCCAGTACTTC	CASSPGTNQETQYF
.	TRBV7-2	TRBJ1-1	.	TGTGCCAGCAGCTTCCTGACAGTTCGTGAAGCTTTCTTT	CASSFLTVREAFF
few	TRBV6-1	TRBJ1-6	.	TGTGCCAGCAGTTATTCGGGGAATTCACCCCTCCACTTT	CASSYSGNSPLHF
.	TRBV27	TRBJ1-3	.	TGTGCCAGCAGTCACACAGGGACTGGAAACACCATATATTTT	CASSHTGTGNTIYF
few	TRBV4-3	TRBJ2-5	TRBD2	TGCGCCAGCAGCCTAGACCTTAGCGGGACTAGTAAAGAGACCCAGTACTTC	CASSLDLSGTSKETQYF
.	TRBV5-6	TRBJ2-3	.	TGTGCCAGCAGCCCTACCCAGGGGACTAATACGCAGTATTTT	CASSPTQGTNTQYF
.	TRBV28	TRBJ2-7	TRBD2	TGTGCCAGCAGTTTAGGGGGCCTTAGCGGGAGCACTTACGAGCAGTACTTC	CASSLGGLSGSTYEQYF
.	TRBV9	TRBJ2-5	.	TGTGCCAGCAGCTTCCAGGGTAGGGGGCAAGAGACCCAGTACTTC	CASSFQGRGQETQYF
.	TRBV6-5	TRBJ2-1	.	TGTGCCAGCAGTAGAGGGCCGGGCAATGAGCAGTTCTTC	CASSRGPGNEQFF
.	TRBV7-9	TRBJ2-7	TRBD2	TGTGCCAGCAGCTTAACGGGGGGAGGATACGAGCAGTACTTC	CASSLTGGGYEQYF
.	TRBV27	TRBJ1-1	.	TGTGCCAGCTTCCTGTCGGGACACTCGAACACTGAAGCTTTCTTT	CASFLSGHSNTEAFF
.	TRBV4-3	TRBJ1-1	TRBD1	TGCGCCAGCAGCCGGGACAGGCTGGATCTGGCTGAAGCTTTCTTT	CASSRDRLDLAEAFF
.	TRBV9	TRBJ1-1	TRBD1	TGTGCCAGCAGCGTAGGACAGGGGATCATGAACACTGAAGCTTTCTTT	CASSVGQGIMNTEAFF
.	TRBV18	TRBJ1-1	.	TGTGCCAGCTCACCTTCCCAGAACACTGAAGCTTTCTTT	CASSPSQNTEAFF
.	TRBV23-1	TRBJ1-4	TRBD1	TGCGCCAGCAGTCAATCGATGCGGGACAGGGGGATTTCTAATGAAAAACTGTTTTTT	CASSQSMRDRGISNEKLFF
.	TRBV12-5	TRBJ2-7	.	TGTGCTAGTGGTTTGGTAATCAAACAGGAGCAGTACTTC	CASGLVIKQEQYF
.	TRBV2	TRBJ2-5	TRBD1	TGTGCCAGCGAACAGGGGAGTGGGGAGACCCAGTACTTC	CASEQGSGETQYF
.	TRBV4-1	TRBJ2-1	.	TGCGCCAGCAGCCAAATTGCGGCGGAAAATGAGCAGTTCTTC	CASSQIAAENEQFF
.	TRBV6-5	TRBJ1-1	TRBD1	TGTGCCAGCAGACGCCTTGACAGGGAGTCTGAAGCTTTCTTT	CASRRLDRESEAFF
.	TRBV9	TRBJ2-7	.	TGTGCCAGCAGCGAGTATGGGTCCGGGAGTAACTCCTACGAGCAGTACTTC	CASSEYGSGSNSYEQYF
.	TRBV4-2	TRBJ2-7	.	TGTGCCAGCAGCCAAGATCGGTATTCACTTTACGAGCAGTACTTC	CASSQDRYSLYEQYF
.	TRBV4-1	TRBJ1-6	.	TGCGCCAGCAGCGTAGAAAGCTCCTATAATTCACCCCTCCACTTT	CASSVESSYNSPLHF
.	TRBV5-4	TRBJ2-4	.	TGTGCCAGCAGCCCGGGGGATAGTGTAGCCAAAAACATTCGGTACTTC	CASSPGDSVAKNIRYF
.	TRBV28	TRBJ2-1	TRBD2	TGTGCCAGCAGTTTAGGGAGGGGCGAGCAGTTCTTC	CASSLGRGEQFF
.	TRBV5-1	TRBJ2-7	TRBD2	TGCGCCAGCAGCCCCTTGAGCTCCGGGGGGGGGTACGAGCAGTACTTC	CASSPLSSGGGYEQYF
once	TRBV7-2	TRBJ2-1	TRBD2	TGTGCCAGCGAAGGAATCGCGGGAGCCCACAATGAGCAGTTCTTC	CASEGIAGAHNEQFF
once	TRBV29-1	TRBJ2-1	TRBD1	TGCAGCGGACACAGGGGAAACAATGAGCAGTTCTTC	CSGHRGNNEQFF
.	TRBV7-2	TRBJ1-2	TRBD1	TGTGCCAGCAGCCCCGGGGGTGCAGGGGGCTATGGCTACACCTTC	CASSPGGAGGYGYTF
.	TRBV5-4	TRBJ2-1	.	TGTGCCAGCAGCTTGGAGGCCCGGGGAGACAATGAGCAGTTCTTC	CASSLEARGDNEQFF
.	TRBV27	TRBJ2-7	.	TGTGCCAGCAGTTTCCTCTCGACAGTAGGGCGCGAGCAGTACTTC	CASSFLSTVGREQYF
.	TRBV6-5	TRBJ2-7	TRBD2	TGTGCCAGCAGTCCCGGGACTAGCGGTATCTACGAGCAGTACTTC	CASSPGTSGIYEQYF
.	TRBV19	TRBJ2-7	TRBD1	TGTGCCACCGGACAGGGGGGCTCCTACGAGCAGTACTTC	CATGQGGSYEQYF
.	TRBV6-5	TRBJ2-3	.	TGTGCCAGCAGTTACGACTTCACAGATACGCAGTATTTT	CASSYDFTDTQYF
few	TRBV19	TRBJ2-1	TRBD1	TGTGCCAGTAATCCCGGGACAGTTTACAATGAGCAGTTCTTC	CASNPGTVYNEQFF
.	TRBV4-2	TRBJ2-4	.	TGTGCCAGCAGCCAAGATGGCGGAGAGGGAGACATTCAGTACTTC	CASSQDGGEGDIQYF
once	TRBV4-1	TRBJ2-1	TRBD2	TGCGCCAGCAGCCAAGTTATAAAACTCGGGACTAGCGGGGCCGGGGCGAATGAGCAGTTCTTC	CASSQVIKLGTSGAGANEQFF
.	TRBV27	TRBJ2-7	TRBD2	TGTGCCAGCAGTTTAAGTAGCGGGGGATCCTACTACGAGCAGTACTTC	CASSLSSGGSYYEQYF
.	TRBV19	TRBJ1-4	.	TGTGCCAGTAGACCGACAGAGCCCTCGAAAAAACTGTTTTTT	CASRPTEPSKKLFF
few	TRBV21-1	TRBJ2-6	.	TGTGCCAGCAGCAAAGCGCCGGGGGGGGGATCCAACGTCCTGACTTTC	CASSKAPGGGSNVLTF
.	TRBV11-3	TRBJ2-7	TRBD1	TGTGCCAGCAGCTTAGAGGGACAGGGGAGGAACGAGCAGTACTTC	CASSLEGQGRNEQYF
few	TRBV7-6	TRBJ2-5	.	TGTGCCAGCAGCCCCGGCGGAACCGGGCAAGAGACCCAGTACTTC	CASSPGGTGQETQYF
.	TRBV18	TRBJ2-1	TRBD1	TGTGCCAGCTCACGACAGGGGGCCGGGGATGGCGATGAGCAGTTCTTC	CASSRQGAGDGDEQFF
.	TRBV18	TRBJ1-2	.	TGTGCCGGACTAGGGGACGACTATGGCTACACCTTC	CAGLGDDYGYTF
.	TRBV9	TRBJ2-1	TRBD2	TGTGCCAGCAGCGCCCGACTAGCGGGTGCGGATGAGCAGTTCTTC	CASSARLAGADEQFF
few	TRBV5-6	TRBJ1-2	.	TGTGCCAGCAGCTTGGGACTGATAGCTAACTATGGCTACACCTTC	CASSLGLIANYGYTF
few	TRBV27	TRBJ2-1	.	TGTGCCAGCAGTACAAACCGCGGGACGTCCAATGAGCAGTTCTTC	CASSTNRGTSNEQFF
few	TRBV7-2	TRBJ2-1	TRBD2	TGTGCCAGCAGCTTAGGCGGGGGGGTGGTTGAGCAGTTCTTC	CASSLGGGVVEQFF
.	TRBV28	TRBJ2-2	.	TGTGCCAGCAGAATTGGGGGGACCGGGGAGCTGTTTTTT	CASRIGGTGELFF
many	TRBV7-9	TRBJ2-1	.	TGTGCCAGCAGCTTAGGTAGACAGAATGAGCAGTTCTTC	CASSLGRQNEQFF